This T cell receptor beta chain was profiled in a study of T cells in Graves' hyperthyroidism and ophthalmopathy. Exclusion criteria comprised uncontrolled infection, other autoimmune disease, pregnancy or lactation. Researchers amplified the TCR beta CDR3 regions from RNA transcripts. HTBI primers were used for first-round RT-PCR of the TCR CDR3. In TCRdb, the multiplex PCR reads were re-called with MiXCR into one record per CDR3 protein. The table includes around 660,000 distinct CDR3 sequences, 45% detected once. This clonotype appeared a few times. Germline V lookup: CDR1 DFQATT, CDR2 SNEGSKA (reference sequence). V shed 2 bases, J shed 4 bases, and the junction held 6 bases outside the gene matches. The CDR3 has 14 residues.

This sequence was found in an adult man with Graves' disease, either hyperthyroidism or ophthalmopathy (not recorded which). The sample comprised peripheral blood or thyroid tissue (not recorded which). V and J are TRBV20-1 and TRBJ1-1; 8 positions match TRBD1. The CDR3 loop reads CSARKDRGSTEAFF. CDR3 coding DNA: TGCAGTGCTAGAAAAGACAGGGGATCCACTGAAGCTTTCTTT.